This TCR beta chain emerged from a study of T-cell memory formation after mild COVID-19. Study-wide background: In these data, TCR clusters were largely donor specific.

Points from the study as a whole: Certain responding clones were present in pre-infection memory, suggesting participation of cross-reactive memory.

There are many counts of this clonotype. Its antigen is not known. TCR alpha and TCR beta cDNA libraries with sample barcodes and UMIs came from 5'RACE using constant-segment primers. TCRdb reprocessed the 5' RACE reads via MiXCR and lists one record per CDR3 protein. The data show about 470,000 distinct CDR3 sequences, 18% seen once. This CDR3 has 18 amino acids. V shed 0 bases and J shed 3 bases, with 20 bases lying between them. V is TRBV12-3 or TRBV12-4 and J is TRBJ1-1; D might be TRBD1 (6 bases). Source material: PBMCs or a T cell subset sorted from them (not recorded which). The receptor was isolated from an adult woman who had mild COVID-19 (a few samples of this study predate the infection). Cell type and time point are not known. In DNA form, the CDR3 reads TGTGCCAGCAGTTTAGCGGCGGCAGGGGCGTTGGTGGACACTGAAGCTTTCTTT. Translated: CASSLAAAGALVDTEAFF.